Shown below are 6 T cell receptor beta chains from a single sample sequenced in a study of blood T cell repertoires in COVID-19. Using immunoSEQ multiplex PCR, the repertoire was profiled, and TCRdb retains in-frame clones only, with some absent. The sample shows about 380,000 clones, 88% of them seen only once. The sample taken for sequencing was PBMCs or T cells enriched from blood (not recorded which). The receptors come from a woman aged 18-29 years who had recovered from COVID-19.

The J gene is TRBJ1-5, the V gene TRBV20-1; tentatively, D is TRBD1 (5 bases). Trimming left V 3 bases short and J 1 base short, with 10 bases between. Germline CDR1 and CDR2: DFQATT and SNEGSKA (reference sequence). CDR3 length: 14 amino acids. The CDR3 sequence is CSASRGWSNQPQHF. The DNA of the CDR3 is TGCAGTGCTAGTAGGGGCTGGAGCAATCAGCCCCAGCATTTT.

About this clone: One junction end disagrees with the germline gene, perhaps due to a read error. J is TRBJ1-2 and V is TRBV30; 7 positions agree with TRBD1. Per the germline V gene, CDR1 is GTSNPN and CDR2 is SVGIG (reference sequence). The CDR3 contains 14 residues. The CDR3 loop reads CAWDQGVKAYGYAF. The CDR3 nucleotides are TGTGCCTGGGATCAGGGGGTAAAGGCGTATGGCTACGCCTTC.

The genes are TRBV30 and TRBJ1-4; D is unresolved. Germline CDR1 and CDR2: GTSNPN and SVGIG (reference sequence). V gave up 5 bases and J gave up 2 bases, with 9 bases separating them. The CDR3 is made up of 13 amino acids. DNA of the CDR3: TGTGCCTGGTCTGAGGGCACTAATGAAAAACTGTTTTTT. This gives the protein CAWSEGTNEKLFF.

The rearrangement links TRBV10-3 to TRBJ2-7; possibly TRBD1 for D (6 bases). The V gene lost 4 bases and the J gene lost 5 bases, with 9 bases spanning the gap. The CDR3 contains 12 residues. Germline CDR1 is ENHRY and CDR2 is SYGVKD. Written as DNA, the CDR3 is TGTGCCATCAGTGTACAGGGCCACGAGCAGTACTTC. Protein sequence: CAISVQGHEQYF.

The J gene is TRBJ1-6, the V gene TRBV27; TRBD1 matches at 8 bases. The CDR3 runs 15 residues. Germline V lookup: CDR1 MNHEY, CDR2 SMNVEV (reference sequence). The trim removed 6 bases at V and 5 bases at J, leaving 6 bases unmatched. In DNA, the CDR3 is TGTGCCAGCAGGGAGGGGACAGGAAATAATTCACCCCTCCACTTT. As protein: CASREGTGNNSPLHF.

The J gene is TRBJ1-5, the V gene TRBV2; D is perhaps TRBD1 (5 bases). This CDR3 is 16 amino acids long. In germline, CDR1 is SNHLY, CDR2 FYNNEI. V gave up 0 bases and J gave up 6 bases, with 15 bases separating them. DNA for the CDR3: TGTGCCAGCAGTGAAGCGAATTACCAGGGAAGTCAGCCCCAGCATTTT. It translates to CASSEANYQGSQPQHF.